The subject of this entry is one T cell receptor beta chain. This sample was taken from a study of blood T cell repertoires in COVID-19. The wider study: Sources were T cells, B-cell-depleted T cells, or PBMCs; the material itself was cDNA or gDNA.

Method: immunoSEQ multiplex PCR; TCRdb's copy keeps in-frame clones and lacks some. The sample carries around 200,000 clones, about 88% recorded once. The CDR3 contains 16 residues. Trimming removed 5 bases from V and 0 bases from J, with 16 bases in between. Germline lookup yields CDR1 GTSNPN and CDR2 SVGIG (reference sequence). The sequence came from a woman aged 25 to 39 who had been exposed to COVID-19. The genes are TRBV30 and TRBJ1-4; tentatively, D is TRBD1 (5 bases). Sequencing was performed on PBMCs or T cells enriched from blood (not recorded which). For the CDR3, the DNA is TGTGCCTGGGGGGCCCAGACAGTTGCAACTAATGAAAAACTGTTTTTT. Its protein is CAWGAQTVATNEKLFF.